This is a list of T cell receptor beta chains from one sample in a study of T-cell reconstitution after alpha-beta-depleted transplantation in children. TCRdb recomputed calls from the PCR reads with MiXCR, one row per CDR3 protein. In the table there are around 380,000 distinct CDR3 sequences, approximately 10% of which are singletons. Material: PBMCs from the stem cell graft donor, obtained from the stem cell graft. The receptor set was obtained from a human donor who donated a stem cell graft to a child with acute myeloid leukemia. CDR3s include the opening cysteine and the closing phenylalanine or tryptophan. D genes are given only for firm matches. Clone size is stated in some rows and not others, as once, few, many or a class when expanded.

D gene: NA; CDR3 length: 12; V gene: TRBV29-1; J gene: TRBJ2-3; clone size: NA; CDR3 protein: CSVEVGGDTQYF; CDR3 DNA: TGCAGCGTTGAAGTTGGGGGGGATACGCAGTATTTT
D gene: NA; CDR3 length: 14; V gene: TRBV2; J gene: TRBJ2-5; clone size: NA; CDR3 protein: CASSGRRDQETQNF; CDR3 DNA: TGTGCCAGCAGTGGGCGCCGGGACCAAGAGACCCAGAACTTC
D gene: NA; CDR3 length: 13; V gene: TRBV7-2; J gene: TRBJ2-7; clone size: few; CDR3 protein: CASSPPGILEQYF; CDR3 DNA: TGTGCCAGCAGCCCCCCCGGGATACTCGAGCAGTACTTC
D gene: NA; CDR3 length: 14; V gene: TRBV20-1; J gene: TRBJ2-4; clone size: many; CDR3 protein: CSASTGSTKNIQYF; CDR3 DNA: TGCAGTGCTAGCACGGGATCAACCAAAAACATTCAGTACTTC
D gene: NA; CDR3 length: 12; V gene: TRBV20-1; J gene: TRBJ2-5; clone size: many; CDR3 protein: CSAPGQVETQYF; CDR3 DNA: TGCAGTGCCCCGGGGCAGGTTGAGACCCAGTACTTC
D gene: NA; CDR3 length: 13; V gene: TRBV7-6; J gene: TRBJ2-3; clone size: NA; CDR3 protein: CASSILSTDTQYF; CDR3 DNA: TGTGCCAGCAGCATACTTAGCACAGATACGCAGTATTTT
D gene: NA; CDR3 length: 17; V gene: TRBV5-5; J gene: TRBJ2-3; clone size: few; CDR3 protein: CASSSDSLGLRADTQYF; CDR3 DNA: TGTGCCAGCAGCTCCGATAGCTTAGGGTTGAGGGCAGATACGCAGTATTTT
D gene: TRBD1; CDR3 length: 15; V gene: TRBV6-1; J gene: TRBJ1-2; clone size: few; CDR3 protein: CASSPGQGFSYGYTF; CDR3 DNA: TGTGCCAGCAGTCCAGGACAGGGGTTTTCCTATGGCTACACCTTC
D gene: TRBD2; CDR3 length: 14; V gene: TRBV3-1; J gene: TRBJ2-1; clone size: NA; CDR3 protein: CASSQWAGENEQFF; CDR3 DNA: TGTGCCAGCAGCCAATGGGCGGGAGAGAATGAGCAGTTCTTC
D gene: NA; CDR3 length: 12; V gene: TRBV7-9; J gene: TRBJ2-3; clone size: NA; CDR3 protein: CASSPITDTQYF; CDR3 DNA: TGTGCCAGCAGCCCAATCACAGATACGCAGTATTTT
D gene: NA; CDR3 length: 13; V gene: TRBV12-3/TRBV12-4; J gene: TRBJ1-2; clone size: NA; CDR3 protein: CASSKRQNYGYTF; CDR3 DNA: TGTGCCAGCAGCAAAAGACAGAACTATGGCTACACCTTC
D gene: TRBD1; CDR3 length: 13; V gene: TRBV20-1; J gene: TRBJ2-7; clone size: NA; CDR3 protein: CSAQGQGTYEQYF; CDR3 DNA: TGCAGTGCTCAGGGACAGGGAACCTACGAGCAGTACTTC
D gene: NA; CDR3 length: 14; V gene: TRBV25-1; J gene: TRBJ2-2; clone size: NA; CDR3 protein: CASSEKYQAGELFF; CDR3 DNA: TGTGCCAGCAGTGAGAAATACCAGGCCGGGGAGCTGTTTTTT
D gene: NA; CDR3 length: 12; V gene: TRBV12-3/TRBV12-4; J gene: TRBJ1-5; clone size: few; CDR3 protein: CASSLGGEPQHF; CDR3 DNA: TGTGCCAGCAGTTTGGGAGGGGAGCCCCAGCATTTT
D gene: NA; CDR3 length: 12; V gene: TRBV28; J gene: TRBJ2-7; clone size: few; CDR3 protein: CASTKGEYEQYF; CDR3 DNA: TGTGCCAGCACCAAGGGGGAGTACGAGCAGTACTTC
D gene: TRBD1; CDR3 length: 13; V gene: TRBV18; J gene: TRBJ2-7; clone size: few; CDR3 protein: CASSPGQGSEQYF; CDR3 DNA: TGTGCCAGCTCACCTGGACAGGGTTCCGAGCAGTACTTC
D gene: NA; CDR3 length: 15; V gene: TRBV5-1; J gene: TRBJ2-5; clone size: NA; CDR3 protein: CASSLRGIGQETQYF; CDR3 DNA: TGCGCCAGCAGCTTGAGAGGGATCGGCCAAGAGACCCAGTACTTC
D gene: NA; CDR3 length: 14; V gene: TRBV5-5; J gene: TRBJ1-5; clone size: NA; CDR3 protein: CASSWAASINPQHF; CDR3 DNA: TGTGCCAGCAGCTGGGCGGCTTCAATCAACCCCCAGCATTTT
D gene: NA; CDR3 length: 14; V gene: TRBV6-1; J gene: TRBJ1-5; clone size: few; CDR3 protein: CASRDAGSNQPQHF; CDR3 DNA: TGTGCCAGCAGGGATGCGGGTAGCAATCAGCCCCAGCATTTT
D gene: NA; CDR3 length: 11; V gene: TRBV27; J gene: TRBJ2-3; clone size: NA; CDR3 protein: CAAGLTDTQYF; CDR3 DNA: TGTGCGGCGGGACTCACAGATACGCAGTATTTT
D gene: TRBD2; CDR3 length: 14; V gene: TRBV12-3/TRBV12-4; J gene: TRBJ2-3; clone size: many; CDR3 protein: CASSPSGRSDTQYF; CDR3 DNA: TGTGCCAGCAGCCCTAGCGGGAGGTCAGATACGCAGTATTTT
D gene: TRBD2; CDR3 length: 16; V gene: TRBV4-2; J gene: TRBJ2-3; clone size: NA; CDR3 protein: CASSQGGRGGPDTQYF; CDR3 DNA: TGTGCCAGCAGCCAAGGAGGACGGGGGGGCCCAGATACGCAGTATTTT
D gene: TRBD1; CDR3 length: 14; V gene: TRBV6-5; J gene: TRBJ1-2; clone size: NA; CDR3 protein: CASSYRAGGYGYTF; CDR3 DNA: TGTGCCAGCAGTTACCGGGCAGGGGGCTATGGCTACACCTTC
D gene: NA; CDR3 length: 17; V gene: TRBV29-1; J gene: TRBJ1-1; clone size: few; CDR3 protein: CSVPSGRSLLGTTEAFF; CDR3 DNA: TGCAGCGTCCCCTCGGGAAGATCTTTACTGGGGACCACTGAAGCTTTCTTT
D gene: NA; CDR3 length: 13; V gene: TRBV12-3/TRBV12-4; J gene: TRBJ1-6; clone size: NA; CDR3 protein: CASSLGPPSPLHF; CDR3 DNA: TGTGCCAGCAGTCTCGGCCCGCCATCACCCCTCCACTTT
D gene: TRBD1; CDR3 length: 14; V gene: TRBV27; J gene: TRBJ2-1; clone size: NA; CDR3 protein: CASLGTGGRYEQFF; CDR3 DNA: TGTGCCAGCCTAGGGACAGGGGGAAGGTATGAGCAGTTCTTC
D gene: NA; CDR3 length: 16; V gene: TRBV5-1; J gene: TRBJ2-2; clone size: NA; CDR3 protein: CASSLTHQGGTGELFF; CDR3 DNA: TGCGCCAGCAGCTTGACCCACCAGGGGGGTACCGGGGAGCTGTTTTTT
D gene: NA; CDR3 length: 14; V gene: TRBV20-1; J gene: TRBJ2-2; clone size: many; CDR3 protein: CSAQGASDTGELFF; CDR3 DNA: TGCAGTGCCCAAGGGGCTAGCGACACCGGGGAGCTGTTTTTT
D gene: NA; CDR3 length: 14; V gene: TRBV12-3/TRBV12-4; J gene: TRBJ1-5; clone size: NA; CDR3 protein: CASSLRRSNQPQHF; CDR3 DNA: TGTGCCAGCAGTTTACGCAGAAGCAATCAGCCCCAGCATTTT
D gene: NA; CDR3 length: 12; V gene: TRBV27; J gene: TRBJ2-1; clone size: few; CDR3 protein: CASNNPGPEQFF; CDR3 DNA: TGTGCCAGCAATAATCCGGGCCCCGAGCAGTTCTTC
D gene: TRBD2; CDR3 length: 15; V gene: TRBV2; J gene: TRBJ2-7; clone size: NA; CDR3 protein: CASSAGASGIYEQYF; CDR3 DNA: TGTGCCAGCAGTGCCGGGGCTAGCGGCATCTACGAGCAGTACTTC
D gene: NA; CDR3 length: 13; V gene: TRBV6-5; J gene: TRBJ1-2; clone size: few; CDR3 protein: CASSYQEGSGYTF; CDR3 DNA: TGTGCCAGCAGTTATCAGGAAGGAAGTGGCTACACCTTC
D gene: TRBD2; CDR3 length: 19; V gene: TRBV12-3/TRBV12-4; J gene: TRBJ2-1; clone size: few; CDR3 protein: CASSSTSGGAPSSYNEQFF; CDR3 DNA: TGTGCCAGCAGTTCAACTAGCGGGGGGGCCCCGAGCTCCTACAATGAGCAGTTCTTC
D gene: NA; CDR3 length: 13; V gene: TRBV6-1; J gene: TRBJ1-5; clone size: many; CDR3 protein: CASSRQGNQPQHF; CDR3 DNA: TGTGCCAGCAGCCGACAGGGCAATCAGCCCCAGCATTTT
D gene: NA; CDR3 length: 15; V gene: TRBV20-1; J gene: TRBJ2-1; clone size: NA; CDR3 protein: CSAILAELSYNEQFF; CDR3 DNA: TGCAGTGCTATATTAGCGGAGCTCTCCTACAATGAGCAGTTCTTC
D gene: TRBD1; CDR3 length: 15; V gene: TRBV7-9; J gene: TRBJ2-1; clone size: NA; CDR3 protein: CASSLSTGERNEQFF; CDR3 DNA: TGTGCCAGCAGCTTATCGACAGGGGAACGCAATGAGCAGTTCTTC
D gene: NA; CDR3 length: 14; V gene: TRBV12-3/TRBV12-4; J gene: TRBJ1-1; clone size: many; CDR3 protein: CASSLTRRGTEAFF; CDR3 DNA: TGTGCCAGCAGTTTAACTCGCCGGGGGACTGAAGCTTTCTTT
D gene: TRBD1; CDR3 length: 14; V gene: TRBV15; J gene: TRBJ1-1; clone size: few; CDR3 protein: CATSGWTGLTEAFF; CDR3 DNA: TGTGCCACCAGCGGATGGACAGGGTTAACTGAAGCTTTCTTT
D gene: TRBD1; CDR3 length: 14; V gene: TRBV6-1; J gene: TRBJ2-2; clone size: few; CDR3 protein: CASIRGPNTGELFF; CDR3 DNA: TGTGCCAGCATAAGGGGGCCGAACACCGGGGAGCTGTTTTTT
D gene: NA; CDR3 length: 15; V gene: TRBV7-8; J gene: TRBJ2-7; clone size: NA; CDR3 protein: CASIPGASEGYEQYF; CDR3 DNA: TGTGCCAGCATCCCTGGAGCGAGCGAGGGTTACGAGCAGTACTTC
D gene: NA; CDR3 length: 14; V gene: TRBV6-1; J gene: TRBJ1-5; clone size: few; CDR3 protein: CASRIRTPNQPQHF; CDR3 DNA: TGTGCCAGCAGGATCCGCACCCCCAATCAGCCCCAGCATTTT
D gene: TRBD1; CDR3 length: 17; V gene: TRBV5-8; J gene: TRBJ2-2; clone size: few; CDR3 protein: CASSRTGTGGAIGELFF; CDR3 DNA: TGTGCCAGCAGCAGAACCGGGACAGGGGGCGCAATCGGGGAGCTGTTTTTT
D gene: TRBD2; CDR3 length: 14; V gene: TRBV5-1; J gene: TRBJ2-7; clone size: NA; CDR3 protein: CASAAGLAKYEQYF; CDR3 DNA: TGCGCCAGCGCGGCGGGACTAGCGAAGTACGAGCAGTACTTC
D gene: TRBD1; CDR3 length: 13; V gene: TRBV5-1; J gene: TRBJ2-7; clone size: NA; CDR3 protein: CASSGTGVGEQYF; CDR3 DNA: TGCGCCAGCAGCGGGACAGGGGTCGGCGAGCAGTACTTC
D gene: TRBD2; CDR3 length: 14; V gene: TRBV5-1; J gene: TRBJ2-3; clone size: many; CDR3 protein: CASSLVAGGDTQYF; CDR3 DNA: TGCGCCAGCAGCTTGGTAGCGGGAGGTGATACGCAGTATTTT
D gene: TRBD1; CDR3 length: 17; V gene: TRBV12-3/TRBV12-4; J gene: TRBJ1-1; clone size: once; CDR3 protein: CASSNRGQRRMNTEAFF; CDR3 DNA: TGTGCCAGCAGCAACAGGGGGCAGAGAAGGATGAACACTGAAGCTTTCTTT
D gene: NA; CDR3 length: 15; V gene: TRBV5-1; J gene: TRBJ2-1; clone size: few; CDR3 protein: CASSLDTGSYNEQFF; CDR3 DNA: TGCGCCAGCAGCTTGGACACAGGCTCCTACAATGAGCAGTTCTTC
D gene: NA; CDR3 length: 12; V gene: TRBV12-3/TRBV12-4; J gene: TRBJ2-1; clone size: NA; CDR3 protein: CASSPTSDEQFF; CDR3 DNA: TGTGCCAGCAGTCCTACATCCGATGAGCAGTTCTTC
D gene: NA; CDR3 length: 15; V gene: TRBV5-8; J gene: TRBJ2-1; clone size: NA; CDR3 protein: CASTLHRNSYNEQFF; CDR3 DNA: TGTGCCAGCACCTTGCACAGAAACTCCTACAATGAGCAGTTCTTC
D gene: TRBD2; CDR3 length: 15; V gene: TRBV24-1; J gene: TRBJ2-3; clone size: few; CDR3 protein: CATSAGVSSTDTQYF; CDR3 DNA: TGTGCCACCTCAGCGGGAGTCTCAAGCACAGATACGCAGTATTTT
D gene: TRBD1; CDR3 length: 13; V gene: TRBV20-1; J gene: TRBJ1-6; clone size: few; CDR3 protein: CSATGTGDSPLHF; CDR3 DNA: TGCAGTGCTACCGGGACAGGGGATTCACCCCTCCACTTT
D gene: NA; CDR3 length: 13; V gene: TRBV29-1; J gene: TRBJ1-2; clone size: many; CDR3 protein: CSVESGGYYGYTF; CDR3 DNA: TGCAGCGTTGAGAGCGGGGGCTACTATGGCTACACCTTC
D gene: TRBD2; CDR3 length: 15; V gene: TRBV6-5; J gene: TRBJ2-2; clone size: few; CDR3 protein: CASSYSGGGRGELFF; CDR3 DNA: TGTGCCAGCAGTTACTCTGGCGGGGGGCGCGGGGAGCTGTTTTTT